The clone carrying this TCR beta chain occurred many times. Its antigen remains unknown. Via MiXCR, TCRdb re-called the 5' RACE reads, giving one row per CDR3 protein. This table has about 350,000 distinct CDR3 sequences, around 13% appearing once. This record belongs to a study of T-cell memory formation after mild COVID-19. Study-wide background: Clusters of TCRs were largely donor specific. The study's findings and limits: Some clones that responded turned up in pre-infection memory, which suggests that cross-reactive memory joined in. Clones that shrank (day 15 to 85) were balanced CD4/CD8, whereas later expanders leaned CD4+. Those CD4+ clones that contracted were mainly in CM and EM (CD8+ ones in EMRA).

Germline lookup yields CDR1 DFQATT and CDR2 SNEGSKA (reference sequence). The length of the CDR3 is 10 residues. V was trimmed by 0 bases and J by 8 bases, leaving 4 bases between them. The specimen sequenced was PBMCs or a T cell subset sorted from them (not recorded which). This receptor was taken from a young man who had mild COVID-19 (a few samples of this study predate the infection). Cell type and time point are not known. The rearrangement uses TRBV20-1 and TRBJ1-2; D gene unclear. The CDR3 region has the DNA TGCAGTGCTAGAGATCGCGGCTACACCTTC. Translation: CSARDRGYTF.